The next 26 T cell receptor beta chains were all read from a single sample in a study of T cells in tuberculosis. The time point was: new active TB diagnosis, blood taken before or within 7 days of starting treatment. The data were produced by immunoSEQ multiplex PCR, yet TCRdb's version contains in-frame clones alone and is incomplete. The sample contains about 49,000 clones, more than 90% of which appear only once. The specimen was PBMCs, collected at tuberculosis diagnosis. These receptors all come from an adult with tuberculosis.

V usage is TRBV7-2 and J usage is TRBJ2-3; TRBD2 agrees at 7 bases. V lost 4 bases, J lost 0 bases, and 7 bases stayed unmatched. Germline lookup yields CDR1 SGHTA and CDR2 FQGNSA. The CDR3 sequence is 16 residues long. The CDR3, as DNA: TGTGCCAGCAGCTCAGCGGGGCGATCTAGCACAGATACGCAGTATTTT. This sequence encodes CASSSAGRSSTDTQYF.

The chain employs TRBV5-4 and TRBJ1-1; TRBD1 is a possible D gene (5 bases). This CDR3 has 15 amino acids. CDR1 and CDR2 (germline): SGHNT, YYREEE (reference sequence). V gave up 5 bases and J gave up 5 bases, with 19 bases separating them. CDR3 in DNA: TGTGCCAGCAGGGTATGGGGACTTCGGGCAACTGAAGCTTTCTTT. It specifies CASRVWGLRATEAFF.

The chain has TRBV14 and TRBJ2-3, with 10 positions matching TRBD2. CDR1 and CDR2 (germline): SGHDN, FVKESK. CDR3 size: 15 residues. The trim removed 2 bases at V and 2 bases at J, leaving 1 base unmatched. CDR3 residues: CASSQTSGVTDTQYF. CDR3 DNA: TGTGCCAGCAGCCAAACTAGCGGGGTCACAGATACGCAGTATTTT. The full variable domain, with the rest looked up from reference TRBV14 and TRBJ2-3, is EAGVTQFPSHSVIEKGQTVTLRCDPISGHDNLYWYRRVMGKEIKFLLHFVKESKQDESGMPNNRFLAERTGGTYSTLKVQPAELEDSGVYFCASSQTSGVTDTQYFGPGTRLTVL.

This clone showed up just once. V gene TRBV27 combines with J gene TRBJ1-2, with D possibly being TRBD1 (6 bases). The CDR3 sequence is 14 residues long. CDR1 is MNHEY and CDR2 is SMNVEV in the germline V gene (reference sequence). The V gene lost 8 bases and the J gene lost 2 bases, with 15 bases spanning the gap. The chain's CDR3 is CASSKGGRNYGYTF. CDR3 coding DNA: TGTGCCAGCTCTAAGGGGGGGCGCAACTATGGCTACACCTTC.

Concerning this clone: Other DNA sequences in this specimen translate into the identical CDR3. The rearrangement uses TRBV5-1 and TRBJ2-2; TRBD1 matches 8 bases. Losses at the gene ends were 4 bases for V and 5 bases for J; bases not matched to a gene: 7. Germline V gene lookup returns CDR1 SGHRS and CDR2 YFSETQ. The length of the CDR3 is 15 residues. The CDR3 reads CASSTRQGRTGELFF. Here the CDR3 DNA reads TGCGCCAGCAGCACCCGACAGGGGAGGACCGGGGAGCTGTTTTTT.

The CDR3 sequence: CASSRAGGSSTDTQYF. In DNA, the CDR3 is TGTGCCAGCAGTCGAGCCGGCGGGAGCTCCACAGATACGCAGTATTTT. The V gene is TRBV28, the J gene TRBJ2-3, with 7 nucleotides matching TRBD2. The CDR3 is made up of 16 amino acids. Trimming cost V 5 bases and J 2 bases; bases outside gene matches: 10. Germline V gene lookup returns CDR1 MDHEN and CDR2 SYDVKM.

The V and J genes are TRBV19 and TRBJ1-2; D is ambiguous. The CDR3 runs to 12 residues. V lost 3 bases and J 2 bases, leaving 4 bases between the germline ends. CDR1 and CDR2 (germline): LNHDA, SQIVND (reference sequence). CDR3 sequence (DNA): TGTGCCAGTAGTATCAGGAACTATGGCTACACCTTC. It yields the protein CASSIRNYGYTF.

CDR3 DNA sequence: TGTGCCAGCAGCTTAGTCGCAGGGGGCGGAGGGGCCCAGCATTTT. Its protein product is CASSLVAGGGGAQHF. The chain carries TRBV7-6 and TRBJ1-5; the match to TRBD1 covers 8 bases. The CDR3 totals 15 residues. The germline CDR1 and CDR2 sequences are SGHVS and FNYEAQ. Germline trimming cut 1 base from V and 11 bases from J; bases unmatched to any gene: 10.

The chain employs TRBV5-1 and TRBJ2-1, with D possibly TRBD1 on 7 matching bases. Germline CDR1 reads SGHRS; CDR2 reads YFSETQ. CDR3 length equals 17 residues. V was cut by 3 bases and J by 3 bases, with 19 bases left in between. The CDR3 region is CASSSTATGTFYNEQFF. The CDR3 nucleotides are TGCGCCAGCAGCTCCACGGCGACAGGGACTTTCTACAATGAGCAGTTCTTC.

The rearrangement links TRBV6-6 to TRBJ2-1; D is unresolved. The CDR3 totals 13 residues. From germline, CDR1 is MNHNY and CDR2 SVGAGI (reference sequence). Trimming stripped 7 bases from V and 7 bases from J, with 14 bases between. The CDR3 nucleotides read TGTGCCAGCACATGGTCCGAGCGTAATGAGCAGTTCTTC. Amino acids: CASTWSERNEQFF.

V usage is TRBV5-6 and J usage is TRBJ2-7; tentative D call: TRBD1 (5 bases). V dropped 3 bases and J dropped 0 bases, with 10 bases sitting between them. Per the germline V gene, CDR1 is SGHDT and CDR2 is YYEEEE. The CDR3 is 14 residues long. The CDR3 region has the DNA TGTGCCAGCAGCTCCAGGGCTACCTCCTACGAGCAGTACTTC. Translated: CASSSRATSYEQYF.

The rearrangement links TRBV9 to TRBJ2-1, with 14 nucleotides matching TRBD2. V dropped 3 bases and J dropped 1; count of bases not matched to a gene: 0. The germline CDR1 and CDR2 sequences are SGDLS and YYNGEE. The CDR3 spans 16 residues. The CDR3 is CASSGLAGGSYNEQFF. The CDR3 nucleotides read TGTGCCAGCAGCGGACTAGCGGGGGGGTCCTACAATGAGCAGTTCTTC. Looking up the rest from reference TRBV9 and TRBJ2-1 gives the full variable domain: DSGVTQTPKHLITATGQRVTLRCSPRSGDLSVYWYQQSLDQGLQFLIQYYNGEERAKGNILERFSAQQFPDLHSELNLSSLELGDSALYFCASSGLAGGSYNEQFFGPGTRLTVL.

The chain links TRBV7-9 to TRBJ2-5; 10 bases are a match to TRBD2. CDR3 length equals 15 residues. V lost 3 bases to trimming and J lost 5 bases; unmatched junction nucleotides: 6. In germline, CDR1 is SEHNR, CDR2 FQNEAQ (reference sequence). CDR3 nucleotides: TGTGCCAGCAGCTTGTCAGCGGGAGGGCCGGAGACCCAGTACTTC. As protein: CASSLSAGGPETQYF.

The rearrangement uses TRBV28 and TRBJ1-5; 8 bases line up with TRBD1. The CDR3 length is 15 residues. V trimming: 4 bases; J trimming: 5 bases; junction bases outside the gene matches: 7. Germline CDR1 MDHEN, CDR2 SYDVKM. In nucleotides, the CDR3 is TGTGCCAGCAGTTCAGGGGGCGGGGGGGATCAGCCCCAGCATTTT. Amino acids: CASSSGGGGDQPQHF. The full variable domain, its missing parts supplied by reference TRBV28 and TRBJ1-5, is DVKVTQSSRYLVKRTGEKVFLECVQDMDHENMFWYRQDPGLGLRLIYFSYDVKMKEKGDIPEGYSVSREKKERFSLILESASTNQTSMYLCASSSGGGGDQPQHFGDGTRLSIL.

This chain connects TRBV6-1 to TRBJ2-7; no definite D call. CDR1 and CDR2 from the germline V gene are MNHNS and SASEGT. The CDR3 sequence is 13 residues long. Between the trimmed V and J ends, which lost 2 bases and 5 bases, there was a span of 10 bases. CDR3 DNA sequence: TGTGCCAGCAGTGAAATTCGAGTCGACGAGCAGTACTTC. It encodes CASSEIRVDEQYF.

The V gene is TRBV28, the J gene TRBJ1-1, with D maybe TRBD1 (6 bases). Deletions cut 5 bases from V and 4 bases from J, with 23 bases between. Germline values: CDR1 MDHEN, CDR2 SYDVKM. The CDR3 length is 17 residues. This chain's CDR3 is CASSVLRGGAGLTEAFF. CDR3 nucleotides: TGTGCCAGCAGTGTCTTGAGGGGGGGCGCGGGTCTCACTGAAGCTTTCTTT.

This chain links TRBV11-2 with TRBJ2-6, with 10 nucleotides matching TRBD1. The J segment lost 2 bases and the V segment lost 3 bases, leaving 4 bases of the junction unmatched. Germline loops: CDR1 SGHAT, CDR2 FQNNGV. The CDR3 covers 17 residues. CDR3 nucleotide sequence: TGTGCCAGCAGCTTTAGACAGGGGGCTGCTGGGGCCAACGTCCTGACTTTC. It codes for CASSFRQGAAGANVLTF. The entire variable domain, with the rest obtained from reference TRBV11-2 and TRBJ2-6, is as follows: EAGVAQSPRYKIIEKRQSVAFWCNPISGHATLYWYQQILGQGPKLLIQFQNNGVVDDSQLPKDRFSAERLKGVDSTLKIQPAKLEDSAVYLCASSFRQGAAGANVLTFGAGSRLTVL.

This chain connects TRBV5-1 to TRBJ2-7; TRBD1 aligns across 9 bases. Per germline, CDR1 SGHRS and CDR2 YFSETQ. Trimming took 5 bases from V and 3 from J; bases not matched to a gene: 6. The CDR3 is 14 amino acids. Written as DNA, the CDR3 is TGCGCCAGCAGACCCGGGACAGGGCGCTACGAGCAGTACTTC. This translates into CASRPGTGRYEQYF. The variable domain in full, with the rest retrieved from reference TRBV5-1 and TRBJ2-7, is KAGVTQTPRYLIKTRGQQVTLSCSPISGHRSVSWYQQTPGQGLQFLFEYFSETQRNKGNFPGRFSGRQFSNSRSEMNVSTLELGDSALYLCASRPGTGRYEQYFGPGTRLTVT.

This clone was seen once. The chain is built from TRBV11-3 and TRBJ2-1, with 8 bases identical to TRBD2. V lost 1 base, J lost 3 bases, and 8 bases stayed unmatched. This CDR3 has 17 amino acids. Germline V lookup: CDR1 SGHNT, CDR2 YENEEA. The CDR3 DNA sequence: TGTGCCAGCAGCTTAGTCACTACGGGGGGGAACTACAATGAGCAGTTCTTC. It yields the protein CASSLVTTGGNYNEQFF.

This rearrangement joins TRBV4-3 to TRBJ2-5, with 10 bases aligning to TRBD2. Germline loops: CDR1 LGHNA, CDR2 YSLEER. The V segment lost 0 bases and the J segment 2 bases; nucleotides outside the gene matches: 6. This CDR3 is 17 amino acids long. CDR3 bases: TGCGCCAGCAGCCAAGATGCTAGCGGGAGAGGTCAAGAGACCCAGTACTTC. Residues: CASSQDASGRGQETQYF.

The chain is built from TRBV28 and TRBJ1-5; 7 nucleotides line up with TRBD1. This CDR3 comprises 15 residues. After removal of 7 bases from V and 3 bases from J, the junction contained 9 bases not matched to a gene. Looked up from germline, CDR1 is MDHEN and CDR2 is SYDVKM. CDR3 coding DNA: TGTGCCAGCACCCCAACACAGGGGACCAATCAGCCCCAGCATTTT. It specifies CASTPTQGTNQPQHF.

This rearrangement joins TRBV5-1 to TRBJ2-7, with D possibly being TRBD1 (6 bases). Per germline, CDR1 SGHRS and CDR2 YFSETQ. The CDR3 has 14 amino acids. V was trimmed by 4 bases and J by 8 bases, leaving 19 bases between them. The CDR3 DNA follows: TGCGCCAGCAGCCTGGGGCCGGGACATGAAAAGCAGTACTTC. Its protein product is CASSLGPGHEKQYF.

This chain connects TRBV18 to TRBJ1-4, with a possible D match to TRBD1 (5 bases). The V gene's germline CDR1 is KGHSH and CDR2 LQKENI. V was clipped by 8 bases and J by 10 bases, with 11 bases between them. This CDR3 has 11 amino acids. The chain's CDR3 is CASATTGKLFF. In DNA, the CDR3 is TGTGCCAGCGCCACTACAGGAAAACTGTTTTTT. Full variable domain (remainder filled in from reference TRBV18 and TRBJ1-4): NAGVMQNPRHLVRRRGQEARLRCSPMKGHSHVYWYRQLPEEGLKFMVYLQKENIIDESGMPKERFSAEFPKEGPSILRIQQVVRGDSAAYFCASATTGKLFFGSGTQLSVL.

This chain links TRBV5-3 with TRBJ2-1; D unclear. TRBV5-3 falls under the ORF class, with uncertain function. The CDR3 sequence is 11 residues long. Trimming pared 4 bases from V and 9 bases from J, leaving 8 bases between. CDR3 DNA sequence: TGTGCCAGAAGCGCGAGCCCTGAGCAGTTCTTC. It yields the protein CARSASPEQFF.

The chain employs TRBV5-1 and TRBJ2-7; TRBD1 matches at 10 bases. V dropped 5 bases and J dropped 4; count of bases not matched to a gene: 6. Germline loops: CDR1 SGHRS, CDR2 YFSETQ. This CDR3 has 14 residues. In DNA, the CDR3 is TGCGCCAGCAGGCCGACAGGGGGCTTGTACGAGCAGTACTTC. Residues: CASRPTGGLYEQYF.

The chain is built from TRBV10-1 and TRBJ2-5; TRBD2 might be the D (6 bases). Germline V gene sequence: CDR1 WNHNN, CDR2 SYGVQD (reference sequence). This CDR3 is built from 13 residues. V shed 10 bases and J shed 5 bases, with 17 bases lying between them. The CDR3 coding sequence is TGCGCCACCAGCCCGGGGGAGAGGGAGACCCAGTACTTC. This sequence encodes CATSPGERETQYF.